This T cell receptor beta chain was documented in a study of PD-1 blockade in mismatch repair-deficient tumors. Study-wide background: Patients had more than ten mismatch repair-deficient cancer types, all previously treated and progressing.

Only in-frame clones appear in the TCRdb table, and some are missing; sequencing was by immunoSEQ multiplex PCR. In the table there are more than 95,000 clones, around 86% of which are singletons. Study results and caveats: Rapid post-treatment expansion, then contraction, generally preceding radiologic response, marked tumor-resident clones.

The CDR3 is made up of 15 amino acids. Looked up from germline, CDR1 is MNHEY and CDR2 is SVGAGI. V gave up 6 bases and J gave up 1 base, with 12 bases separating them. In the case of this clone: The antigen is unknown.

Sequenced here: peripheral blood, sampled 44 weeks after starting pembrolizumab. The J gene is TRBJ2-2, the V gene TRBV6-5; D possibly uses TRBD1 or TRBD2 (5 bases each). The receptor was derived from an adult with mismatch repair-deficient cancer. Here the CDR3 DNA reads TGTGCCAGCAGCATCCGGGACCTGAACACCGGGGAGCTGTTTTTT. This gives the protein CASSIRDLNTGELFF.